The T cell receptor (beta chain) described here comes from a study of T cells in Graves' hyperthyroidism and ophthalmopathy. Study-wide background: Blood was drawn when the patient was first diagnosed and still untreated.

The sample holds many counts of this clonotype. The antigen is undetermined. The CDR3 is 16 amino acids. V lost 5 bases, J lost 3 bases, and 10 bases stayed unmatched. CDR1 and CDR2 (germline): SGHRS, YFSETQ. Study-wide results and caveats: The model forecast ophthalmopathy, anticipating it by a median 6.5 months before onset.

Enrolled ophthalmopathy patients presented with a Clinical Activity Score of at least 3, a NOSPECS grade of at least 4, and disease duration under 3 months. Lactation, pregnancy, other autoimmune disease or uncontrolled infection excluded patients. RNA transcripts served as the template for amplifying TCR beta CDR3 regions. The primer set for the first-round RT-PCR of the TCR CDR3 was HTBI. TCRdb reprocessed the multiplex PCR reads via MiXCR and lists one record per CDR3 protein. The table records about 500,000 distinct CDR3 sequences, about 16% of them present only once. The chain employs TRBV5-1 and TRBJ1-2; 10 bases map to TRBD1. The specimen sequenced was blood. This clonotype was sampled from a woman younger than 45 with Graves' ophthalmopathy. The chain's CDR3 is CASRLRQGAADYGYTF. DNA for the CDR3: TGCGCCAGCAGGCTTCGACAGGGGGCTGCCGACTATGGCTACACCTTC. The whole variable domain, filled in from reference TRBV5-1 and TRBJ1-2, reads KAGVTQTPRYLIKTRGQQVTLSCSPISGHRSVSWYQQTPGQGLQFLFEYFSETQRNKGNFPGRFSGRQFSNSRSEMNVSTLELGDSALYLCASRLRQGAADYGYTFGSGTRLTVV.